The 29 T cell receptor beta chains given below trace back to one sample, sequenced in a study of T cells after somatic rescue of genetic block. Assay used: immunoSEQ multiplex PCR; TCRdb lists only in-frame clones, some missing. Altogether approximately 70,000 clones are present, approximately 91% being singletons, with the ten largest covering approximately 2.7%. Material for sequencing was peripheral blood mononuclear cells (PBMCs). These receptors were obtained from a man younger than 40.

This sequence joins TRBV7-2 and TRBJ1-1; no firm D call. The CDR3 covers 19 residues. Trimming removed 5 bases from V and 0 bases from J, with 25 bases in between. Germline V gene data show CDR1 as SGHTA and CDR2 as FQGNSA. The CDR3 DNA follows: TGTGCCAGCAGCCTGATCGCGGAGACCGAGACGAGGATGAACACTGAAGCTTTCTTT. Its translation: CASSLIAETETRMNTEAFF.

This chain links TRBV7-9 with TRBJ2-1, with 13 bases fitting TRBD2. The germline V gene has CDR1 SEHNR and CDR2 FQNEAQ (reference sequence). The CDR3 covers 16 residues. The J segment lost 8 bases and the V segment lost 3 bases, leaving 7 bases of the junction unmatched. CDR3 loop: CASSFPGLAGVHEQFF. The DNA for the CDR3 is TGTGCCAGCAGCTTCCCCGGACTAGCGGGAGTTCATGAGCAGTTCTTC.

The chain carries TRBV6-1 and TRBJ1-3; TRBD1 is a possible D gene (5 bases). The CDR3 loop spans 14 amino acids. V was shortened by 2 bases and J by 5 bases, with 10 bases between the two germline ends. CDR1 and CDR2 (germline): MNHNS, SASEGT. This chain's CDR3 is CASSERGTRNTIYF. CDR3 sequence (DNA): TGTGCCAGCAGTGAACGCGGGACGCGAAACACCATATATTTT.

The CDR3 region has the DNA TGTGCCAGCAGCGTGGAGGACAGCACTGAAGCTTTCTTT. It translates to CASSVEDSTEAFF. The genes are TRBV9 and TRBJ1-1; D might be TRBD1 (6 bases). Germline CDR1 SGDLS, CDR2 YYNGEE. This CDR3 has 13 residues. V was cut by 2 bases and J by 4 bases, with 9 bases left in between.

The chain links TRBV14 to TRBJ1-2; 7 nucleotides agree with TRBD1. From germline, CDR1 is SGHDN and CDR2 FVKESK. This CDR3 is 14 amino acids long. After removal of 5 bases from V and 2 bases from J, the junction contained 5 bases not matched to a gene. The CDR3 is CASSKGGANYGYTF. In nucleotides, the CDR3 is TGTGCCAGCAGCAAAGGGGGCGCGAACTATGGCTACACCTTC.

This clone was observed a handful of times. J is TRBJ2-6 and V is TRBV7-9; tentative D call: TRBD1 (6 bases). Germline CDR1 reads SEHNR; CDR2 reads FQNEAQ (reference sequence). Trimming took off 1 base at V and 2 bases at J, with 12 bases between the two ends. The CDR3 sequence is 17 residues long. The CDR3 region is CASSLGVSGAGANVLTF. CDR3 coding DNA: TGTGCCAGCAGCTTAGGGGTTTCAGGGGCTGGGGCCAACGTCCTGACTTTC.

The CDR3 sequence is CASSQPHSGGSYEQYF. Here the CDR3 DNA reads TGCGCCAGCAGCCAGCCTCATAGCGGAGGCTCCTACGAGCAGTACTTC. The rearrangement joins TRBV4-1 to TRBJ2-7; D is possibly TRBD2 (6 bases). CDR1 and CDR2 from the germline V gene are MGHRA and YSYEKL. With 3 bases removed from V and 0 bases from J, the gap between germline ends came to 15 bases. CDR3 size: 16 residues.

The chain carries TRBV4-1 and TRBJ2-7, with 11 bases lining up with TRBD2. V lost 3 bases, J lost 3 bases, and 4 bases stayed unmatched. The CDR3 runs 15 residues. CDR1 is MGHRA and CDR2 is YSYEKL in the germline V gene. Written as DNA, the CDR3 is TGCGCCAGCAGCCAGGCCCTAGCGGGGGGCTACGAGCAGTACTTC. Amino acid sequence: CASSQALAGGYEQYF.

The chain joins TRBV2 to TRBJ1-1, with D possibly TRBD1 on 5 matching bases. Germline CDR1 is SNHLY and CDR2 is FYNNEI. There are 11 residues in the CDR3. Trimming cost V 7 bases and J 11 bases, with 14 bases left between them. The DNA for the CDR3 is TGTGCCAGCACCTGGGGCCCTCGCGCTTTCTTT. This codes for CASTWGPRAFF.

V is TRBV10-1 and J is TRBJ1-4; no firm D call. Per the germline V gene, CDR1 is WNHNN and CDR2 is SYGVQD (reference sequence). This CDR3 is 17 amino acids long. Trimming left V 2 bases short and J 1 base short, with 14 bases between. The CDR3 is CASSERPERQTNEKLFF. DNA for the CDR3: TGCGCCAGCAGTGAGCGGCCGGAGAGGCAAACTAATGAAAAACTGTTTTTT.

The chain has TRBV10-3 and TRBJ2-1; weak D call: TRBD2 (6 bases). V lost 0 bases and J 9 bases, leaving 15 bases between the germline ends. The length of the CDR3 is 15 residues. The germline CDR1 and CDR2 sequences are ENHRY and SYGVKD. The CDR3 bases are TGTGCCATCAGTGAGTCCAGGTCTAGCGCCCCTGAGCAGTTCTTC. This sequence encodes CAISESRSSAPEQFF.

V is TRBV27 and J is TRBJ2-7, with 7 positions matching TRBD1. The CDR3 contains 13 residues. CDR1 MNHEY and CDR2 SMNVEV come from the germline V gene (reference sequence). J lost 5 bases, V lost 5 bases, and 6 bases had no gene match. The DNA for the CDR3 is TGTGCCAGCAGTCGACAGGGTAGGGACGAGCAGTACTTC. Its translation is CASSRQGRDEQYF.

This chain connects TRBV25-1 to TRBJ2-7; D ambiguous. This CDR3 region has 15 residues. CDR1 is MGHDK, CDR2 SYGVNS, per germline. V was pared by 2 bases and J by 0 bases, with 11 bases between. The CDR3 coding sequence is TGTGCCAGCAGTGAAGGAGCGTCAGGCTCCTACGAGCAGTACTTC. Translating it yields CASSEGASGSYEQYF.

CDR3 sequence: CASRTSRGTGELFF. CDR3 coding DNA: TGTGCCAGCCGGACTTCCCGGGGCACCGGGGAGCTGTTTTTT. V and J are TRBV11-2 and TRBJ2-2, with a weak D call TRBD2 (5 bases). Germline assignment: CDR1 SGHAT and CDR2 FQNNGV. CDR3 length: 14 residues. Trimming cost V 8 bases and J 4 bases, with 14 bases left between them.

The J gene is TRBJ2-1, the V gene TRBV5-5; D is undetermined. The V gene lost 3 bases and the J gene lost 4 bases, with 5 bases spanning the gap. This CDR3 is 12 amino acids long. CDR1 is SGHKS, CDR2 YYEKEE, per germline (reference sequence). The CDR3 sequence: CASSSQYNEQFF. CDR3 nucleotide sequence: TGTGCCAGCAGCTCTCAGTACAATGAGCAGTTCTTC.

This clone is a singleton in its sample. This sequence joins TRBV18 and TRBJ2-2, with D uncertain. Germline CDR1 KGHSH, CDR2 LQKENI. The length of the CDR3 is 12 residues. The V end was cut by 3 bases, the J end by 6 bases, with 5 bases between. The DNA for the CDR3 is TGTGCCAGCTCACCGATTGCCGGGGAGCTGTTTTTT. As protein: CASSPIAGELFF. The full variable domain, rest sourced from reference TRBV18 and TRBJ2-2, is NAGVMQNPRHLVRRRGQEARLRCSPMKGHSHVYWYRQLPEEGLKFMVYLQKENIIDESGMPKERFSAEFPKEGPSILRIQQVVRGDSAAYFCASSPIAGELFFGEGSRLTVL.

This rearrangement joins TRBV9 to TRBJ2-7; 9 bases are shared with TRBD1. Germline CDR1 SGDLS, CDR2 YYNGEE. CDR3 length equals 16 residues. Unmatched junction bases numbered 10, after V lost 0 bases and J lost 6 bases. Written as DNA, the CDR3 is TGTGCCAGCAGCGTAGCTACACAGGGGGCCTTGGGCGAGCAGTACTTC. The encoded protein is CASSVATQGALGEQYF.

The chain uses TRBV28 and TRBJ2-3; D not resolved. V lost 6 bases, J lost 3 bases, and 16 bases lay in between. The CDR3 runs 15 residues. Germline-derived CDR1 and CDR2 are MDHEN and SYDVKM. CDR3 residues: CASSPYSHGTDTQYF. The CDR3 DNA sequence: TGTGCCAGCAGCCCCTACTCCCATGGGACAGATACGCAGTATTTT.

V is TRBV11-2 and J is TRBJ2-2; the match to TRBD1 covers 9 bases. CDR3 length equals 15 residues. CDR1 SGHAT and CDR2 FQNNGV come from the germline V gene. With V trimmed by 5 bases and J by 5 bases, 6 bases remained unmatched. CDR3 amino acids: CASSQGDRDTGELFF. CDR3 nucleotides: TGTGCCAGCAGCCAAGGGGACAGGGATACCGGGGAGCTGTTTTTT.

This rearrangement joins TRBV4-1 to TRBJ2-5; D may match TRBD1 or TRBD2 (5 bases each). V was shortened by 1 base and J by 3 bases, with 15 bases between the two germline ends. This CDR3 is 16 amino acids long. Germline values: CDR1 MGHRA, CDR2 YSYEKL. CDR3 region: CASSQAVIQGEETQYF. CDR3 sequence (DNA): TGCGCCAGCAGCCAAGCGGTTATCCAGGGAGAAGAGACCCAGTACTTC.

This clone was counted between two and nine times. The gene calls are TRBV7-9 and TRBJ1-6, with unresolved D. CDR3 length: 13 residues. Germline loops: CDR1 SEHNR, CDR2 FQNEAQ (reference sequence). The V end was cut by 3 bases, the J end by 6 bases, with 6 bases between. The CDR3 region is CASSLTLNSPLHF. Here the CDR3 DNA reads TGTGCCAGCAGCTTGACTCTTAATTCACCCCTCCACTTT.

CDR3 loop: CASSSLLDGKDEQYF. The DNA of the CDR3 is TGTGCCAGCAGTTCCCTCCTAGATGGTAAGGACGAGCAGTACTTC. The rearrangement uses TRBV28 and TRBJ2-7, with D unresolved. V was trimmed by 4 bases and J by 5 bases, leaving 18 bases between them. This CDR3 has 15 amino acids. Per the germline V gene, CDR1 is MDHEN and CDR2 is SYDVKM.

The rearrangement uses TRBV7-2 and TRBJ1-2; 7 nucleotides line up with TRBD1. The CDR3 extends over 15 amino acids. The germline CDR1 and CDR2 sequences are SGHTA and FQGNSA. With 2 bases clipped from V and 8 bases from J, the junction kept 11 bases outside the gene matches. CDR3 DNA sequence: TGTGCCAGCAGCTTAAGGGGGGACAGCCGAAAAGGCTACACCTTC. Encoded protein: CASSLRGDSRKGYTF.

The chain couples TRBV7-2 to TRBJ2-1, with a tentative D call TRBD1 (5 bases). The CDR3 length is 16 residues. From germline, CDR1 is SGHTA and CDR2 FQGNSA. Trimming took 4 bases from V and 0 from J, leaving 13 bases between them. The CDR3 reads CASSSNRMSSYNEQFF. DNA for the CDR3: TGTGCCAGCAGCTCTAACAGGATGAGCTCCTACAATGAGCAGTTCTTC.

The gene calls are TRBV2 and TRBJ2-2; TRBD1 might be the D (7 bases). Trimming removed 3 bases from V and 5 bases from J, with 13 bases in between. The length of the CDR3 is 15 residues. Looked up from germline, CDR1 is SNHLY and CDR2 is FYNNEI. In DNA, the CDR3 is TGTGCCAGCAGTGAGCGGGACAGCTCTACCGGGGAGCTGTTTTTT. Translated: CASSERDSSTGELFF.

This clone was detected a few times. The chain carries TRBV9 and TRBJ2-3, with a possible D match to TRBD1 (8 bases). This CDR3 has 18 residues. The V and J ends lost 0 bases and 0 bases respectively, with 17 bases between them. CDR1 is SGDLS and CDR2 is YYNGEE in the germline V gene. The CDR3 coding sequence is TGTGCCAGCAGCGTAGAGGGAGGGACAGGTACTAGCACAGATACGCAGTATTTT. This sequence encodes CASSVEGGTGTSTDTQYF.

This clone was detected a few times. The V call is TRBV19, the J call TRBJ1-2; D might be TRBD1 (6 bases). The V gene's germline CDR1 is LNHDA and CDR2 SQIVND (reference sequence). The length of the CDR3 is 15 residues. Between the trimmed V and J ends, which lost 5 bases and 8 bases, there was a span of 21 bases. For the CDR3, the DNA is TGTGCCAGTAGTGCATACAGGGAGAGTGAGTTCGGCTACACCTTC. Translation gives CASSAYRESEFGYTF.

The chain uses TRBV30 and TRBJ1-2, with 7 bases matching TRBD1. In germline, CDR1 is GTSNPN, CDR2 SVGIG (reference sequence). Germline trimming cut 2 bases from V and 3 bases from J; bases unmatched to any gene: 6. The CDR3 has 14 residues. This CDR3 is CAWSKQGSHYGYTF. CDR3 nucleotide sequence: TGTGCCTGGAGTAAACAGGGGAGCCACTATGGCTACACCTTC.

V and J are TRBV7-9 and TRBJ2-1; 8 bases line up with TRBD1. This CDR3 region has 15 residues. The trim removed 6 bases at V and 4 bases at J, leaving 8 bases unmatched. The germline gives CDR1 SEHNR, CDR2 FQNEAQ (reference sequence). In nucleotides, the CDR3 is TGTGCCAGCAGAGGAGTACAGGGGGATTACAATGAGCAGTTCTTC. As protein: CASRGVQGDYNEQFF. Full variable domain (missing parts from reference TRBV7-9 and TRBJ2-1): DTGVSQNPRHKITKRGQNVTFRCDPISEHNRLYWYRQTLGQGPEFLTYFQNEAQLEKSRLLSDRFSAERPKGSFSTLEIQRTEQGDSAMYLCASRGVQGDYNEQFFGPGTRLTVL.